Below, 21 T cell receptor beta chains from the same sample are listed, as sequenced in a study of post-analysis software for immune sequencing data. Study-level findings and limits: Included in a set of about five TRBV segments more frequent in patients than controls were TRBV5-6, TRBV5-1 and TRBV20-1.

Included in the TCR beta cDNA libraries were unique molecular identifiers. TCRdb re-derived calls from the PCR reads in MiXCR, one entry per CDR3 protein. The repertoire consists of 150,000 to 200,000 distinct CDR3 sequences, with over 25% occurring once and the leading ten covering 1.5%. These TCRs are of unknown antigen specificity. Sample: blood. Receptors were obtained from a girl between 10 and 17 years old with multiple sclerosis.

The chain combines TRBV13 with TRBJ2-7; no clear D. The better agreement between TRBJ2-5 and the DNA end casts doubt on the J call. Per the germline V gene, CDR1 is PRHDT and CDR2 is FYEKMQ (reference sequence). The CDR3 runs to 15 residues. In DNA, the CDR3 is TGTGCCAGCAGCTTAGAGGCAGGTCCGATTGAGACCCAGTACTTC. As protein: CASSLEAGPIETQYF.

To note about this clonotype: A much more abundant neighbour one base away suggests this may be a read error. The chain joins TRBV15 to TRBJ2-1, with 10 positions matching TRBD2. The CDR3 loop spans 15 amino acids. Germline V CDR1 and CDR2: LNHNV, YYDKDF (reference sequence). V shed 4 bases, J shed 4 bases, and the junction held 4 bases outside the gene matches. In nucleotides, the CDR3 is TGTGCCACCAGCAAGAGAGCGGGAGGGTACAATGAGCAGTTCTTC. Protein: CATSKRAGGYNEQFF.

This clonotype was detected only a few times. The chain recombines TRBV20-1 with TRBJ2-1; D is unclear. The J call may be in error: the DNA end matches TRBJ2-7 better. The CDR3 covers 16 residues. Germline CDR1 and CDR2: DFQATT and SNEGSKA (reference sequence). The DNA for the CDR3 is TGCAGTGCTAGAGATAGGACCGCCAGCTCCTACAATGAGCAGTACTTC. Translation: CSARDRTASSYNEQYF.

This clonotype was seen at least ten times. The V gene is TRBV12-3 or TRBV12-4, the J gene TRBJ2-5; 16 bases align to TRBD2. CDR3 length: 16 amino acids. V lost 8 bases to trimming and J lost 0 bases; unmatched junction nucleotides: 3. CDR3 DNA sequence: TGTGCCAGCGGGGGACTAGCGGGAGGGTACCAAGAGACCCAGTACTTC. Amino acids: CASGGLAGGYQETQYF.

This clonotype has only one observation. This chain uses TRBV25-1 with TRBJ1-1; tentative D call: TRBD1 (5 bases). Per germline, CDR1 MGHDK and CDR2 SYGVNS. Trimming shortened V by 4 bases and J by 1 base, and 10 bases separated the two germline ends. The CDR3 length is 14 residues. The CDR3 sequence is CASSGGTANTEAFF. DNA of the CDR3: TGTGCCAGCAGTGGGGGGACGGCGAACACTGAAGCTTTCTTT.

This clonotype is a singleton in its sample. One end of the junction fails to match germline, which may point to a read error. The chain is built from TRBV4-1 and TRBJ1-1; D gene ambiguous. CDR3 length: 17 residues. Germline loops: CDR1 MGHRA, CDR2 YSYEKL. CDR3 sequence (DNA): TGCGCCAGCGGCCAAGGGAGTCCCATGGACGCCGACACTGAAGCTTTCTTT. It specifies CASGQGSPMDADTEAFF.

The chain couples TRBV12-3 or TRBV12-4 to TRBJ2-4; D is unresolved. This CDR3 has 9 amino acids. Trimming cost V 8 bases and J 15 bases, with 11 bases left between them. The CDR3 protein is CASPHVGYF. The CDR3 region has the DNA TGTGCCAGCCCTCATGTCGGGTACTTC.

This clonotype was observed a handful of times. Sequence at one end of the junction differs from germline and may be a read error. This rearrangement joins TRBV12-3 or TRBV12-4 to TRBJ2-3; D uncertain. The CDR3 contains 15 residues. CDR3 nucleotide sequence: TGTGCCAGCAGTTCCCCCCGAAGGAGCACAGATGCGCAGTATTTT. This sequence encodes CASSSPRRSTDAQYF.

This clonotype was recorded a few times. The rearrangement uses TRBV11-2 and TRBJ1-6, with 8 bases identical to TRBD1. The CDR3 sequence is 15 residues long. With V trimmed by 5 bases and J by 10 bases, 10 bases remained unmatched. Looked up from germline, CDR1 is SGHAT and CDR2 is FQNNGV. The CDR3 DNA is TGTGCCAGCAGCCTCCGACAGGGGAATCGCTCACCCCTCCACTTT. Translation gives CASSLRQGNRSPLHF. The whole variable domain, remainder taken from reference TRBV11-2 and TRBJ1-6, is EAGVAQSPRYKIIEKRQSVAFWCNPISGHATLYWYQQILGQGPKLLIQFQNNGVVDDSQLPKDRFSAERLKGVDSTLKIQPAKLEDSAVYLCASSLRQGNRSPLHFGNGTRLTVT.

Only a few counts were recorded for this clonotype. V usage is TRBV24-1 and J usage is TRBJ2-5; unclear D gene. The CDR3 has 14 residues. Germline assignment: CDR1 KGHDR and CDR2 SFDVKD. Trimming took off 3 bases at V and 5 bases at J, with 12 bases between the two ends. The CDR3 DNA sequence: TGTGCCACCAGTGATGAAAGGTCCGGGGAGACCCAGTACTTC. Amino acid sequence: CATSDERSGETQYF.

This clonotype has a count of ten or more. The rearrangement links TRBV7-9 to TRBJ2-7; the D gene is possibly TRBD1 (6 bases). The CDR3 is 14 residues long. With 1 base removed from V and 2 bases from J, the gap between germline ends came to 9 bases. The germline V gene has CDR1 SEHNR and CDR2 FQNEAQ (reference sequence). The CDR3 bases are TGTGCCAGCAGCTTAGGGGGGCTACCCTACGAGCAGTACTTC. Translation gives CASSLGGLPYEQYF.

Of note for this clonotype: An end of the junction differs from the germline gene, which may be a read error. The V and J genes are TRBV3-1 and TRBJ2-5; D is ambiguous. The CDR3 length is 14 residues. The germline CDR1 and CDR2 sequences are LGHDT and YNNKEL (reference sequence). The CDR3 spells CASSQDRAQGTQYF. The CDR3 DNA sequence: TGTGCCAGCAGCCAAGATAGGGCTCAAGGGACCCAGTACTTC.

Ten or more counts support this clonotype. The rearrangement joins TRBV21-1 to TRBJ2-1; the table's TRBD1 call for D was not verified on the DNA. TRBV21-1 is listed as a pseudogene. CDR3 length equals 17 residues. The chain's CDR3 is CASSKGETAGLAGEQFF. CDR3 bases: TGTGCCAGCAGCAAAGGGGAGACAGCGGGCTTGGCGGGTGAGCAGTTCTTC.

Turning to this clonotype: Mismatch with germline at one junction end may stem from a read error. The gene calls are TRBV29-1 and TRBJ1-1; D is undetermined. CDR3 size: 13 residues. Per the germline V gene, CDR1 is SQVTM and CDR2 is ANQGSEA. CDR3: CSVEGTKNTEAFF. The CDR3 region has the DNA TGCAGCGTTGAAGGGACCAAGAACACGGAAGCTTTCTTT.

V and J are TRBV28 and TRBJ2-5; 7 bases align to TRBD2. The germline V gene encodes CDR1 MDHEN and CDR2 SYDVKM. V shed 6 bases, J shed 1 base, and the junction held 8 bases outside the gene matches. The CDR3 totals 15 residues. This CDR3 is CASRPLGLTQETQYF. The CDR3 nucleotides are TGTGCCAGCAGACCGTTGGGACTAACCCAAGAGACCCAGTACTTC.

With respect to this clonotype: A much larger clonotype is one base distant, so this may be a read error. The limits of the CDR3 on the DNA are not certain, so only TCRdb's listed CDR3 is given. The CDR3 sequence is CSARTGGAVVYGCTF. The J gene is TRBJ1-2, the V gene TRBV20-1; whether TRBD1, the table's D call, matches the DNA was not checked. Including both end residues, the CDR3 is 15 amino acids long. The germline V gene has CDR1 DFQATT and CDR2 SNEGSKA (reference sequence).

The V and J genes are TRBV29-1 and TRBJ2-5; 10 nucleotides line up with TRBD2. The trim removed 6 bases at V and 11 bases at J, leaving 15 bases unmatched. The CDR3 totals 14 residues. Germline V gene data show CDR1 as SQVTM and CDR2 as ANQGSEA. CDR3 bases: TGCAGCGTCGACCGGACTAGCGGCACCTGGGAGCAGTACTTC. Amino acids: CSVDRTSGTWEQYF.

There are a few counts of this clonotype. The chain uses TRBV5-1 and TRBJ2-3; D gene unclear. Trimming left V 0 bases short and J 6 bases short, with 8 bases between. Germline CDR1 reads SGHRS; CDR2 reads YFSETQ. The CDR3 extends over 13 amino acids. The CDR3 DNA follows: TGCGCCAGCAGCTTGGATTACCTGGATACGCAGTATTTT. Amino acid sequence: CASSLDYLDTQYF. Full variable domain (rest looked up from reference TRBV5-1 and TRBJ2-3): KAGVTQTPRYLIKTRGQQVTLSCSPISGHRSVSWYQQTPGQGLQFLFEYFSETQRNKGNFPGRFSGRQFSNSRSEMNVSTLELGDSALYLCASSLDYLDTQYFGPGTRLTVL.

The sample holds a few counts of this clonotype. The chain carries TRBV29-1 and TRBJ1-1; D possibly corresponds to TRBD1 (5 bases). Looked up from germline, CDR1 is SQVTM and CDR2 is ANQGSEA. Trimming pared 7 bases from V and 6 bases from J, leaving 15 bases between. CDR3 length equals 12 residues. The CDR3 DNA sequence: TGCAGCGCCGGACTGGGGGAGGCTGAAGCTTTCTTT. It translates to CSAGLGEAEAFF.

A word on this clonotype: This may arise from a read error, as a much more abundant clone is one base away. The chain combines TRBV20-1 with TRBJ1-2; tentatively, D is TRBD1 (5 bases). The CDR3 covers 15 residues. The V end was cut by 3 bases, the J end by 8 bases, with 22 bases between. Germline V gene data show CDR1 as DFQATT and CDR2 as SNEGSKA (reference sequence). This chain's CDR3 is CSARRAQGRASGYTF. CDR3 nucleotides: TGCAGTGCTAGGAGGGCGCAGGGCAGGGCATCCGGCTACACCTTC.

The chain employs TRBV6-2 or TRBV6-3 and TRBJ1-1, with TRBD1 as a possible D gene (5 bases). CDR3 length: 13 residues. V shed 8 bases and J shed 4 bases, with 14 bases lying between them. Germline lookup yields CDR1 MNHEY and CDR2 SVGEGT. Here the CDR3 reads CASWWGGGTEAFF. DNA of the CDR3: TGTGCCAGCTGGTGGGGGGGAGGCACTGAAGCTTTCTTT.